These 9 T cell receptor beta chains originate from one sample sequenced in a study of early T cells in non-severe SARS-CoV-2 infection. TCRdb called the 5' RACE reads again in MiXCR, with one record for every CDR3 protein. The repertoire consists of about 77,000 distinct CDR3 sequences, with about 15% occurring once and the leading ten covering about 2.6%. The sample comprised whole blood. These receptors all stem from an adult who was a healthcare worker with PCR-confirmed SARS-CoV-2 infection or an uninfected control (not recorded which).

V usage is TRBV19 and J usage is TRBJ2-2, with D unresolved. CDR3 size: 14 residues. V lost 3 bases, J lost 7 bases, and 12 bases lay in between. CDR1 and CDR2 from the germline V gene are LNHDA and SQIVND (reference sequence). The CDR3 reads CASSIRPSFGELFF. CDR3 DNA: TGTGCCAGTAGTATCCGACCTTCCTTCGGGGAGCTGTTTTTT.

The V gene is TRBV29-1, the J gene TRBJ2-3, with 8 bases identical to TRBD2. V dropped 5 bases and J dropped 0; count of bases not matched to a gene: 7. The CDR3 covers 15 residues. CDR1 is SQVTM, CDR2 ANQGSEA, per germline. The CDR3 coding sequence is TGCAGCGTTAATAGCGGGGATACTAGCACAGATACGCAGTATTTT. It specifies CSVNSGDTSTDTQYF.

The CDR3 bases are TGTGCCAGCAGCTTAACGCAATTATCAGGGACCGGGGAGCTGTTTTTT. It is translated as CASSLTQLSGTGELFF. The chain combines TRBV7-9 with TRBJ2-2, with D possibly being TRBD1 (5 bases). The CDR3 has 16 amino acids. Germline V gene lookup returns CDR1 SEHNR and CDR2 FQNEAQ (reference sequence). V lost 2 bases and J lost 5, with 15 bases in between.

The V call is TRBV7-8, the J call TRBJ2-2; D gene ambiguous. This CDR3 has 13 residues. Trimming took 9 bases from V and 5 from J, leaving 13 bases between them. Germline lookup yields CDR1 SGHVS and CDR2 FQNEAQ. CDR3 sequence: CASDHLGTGELFF. Here the CDR3 DNA reads TGTGCCAGTGATCATCTCGGGACCGGGGAGCTGTTTTTT. Looking up the rest from reference TRBV7-8 and TRBJ2-2 gives the full variable domain: GAGVSQSPRYKVAKRGQDVALRCDPISGHVSLFWYQQALGQGPEFLTYFQNEAQLDKSGLPSDRFFAERPEGSVSTLKIQRTQQEDSAVYLCASDHLGTGELFFGEGSRLTVL.

This clonotype appeared a few times. CDR3: CASKAAIGVSDEQYF. CDR3 coding DNA: TGTGCCAGCAAGGCGGCAATAGGGGTGAGCGACGAGCAGTACTTC. This rearrangement joins TRBV2 to TRBJ2-7; D perhaps matches TRBD1 (5 bases). The germline V gene has CDR1 SNHLY and CDR2 FYNNEI. The CDR3 spans 15 residues. V gave up 7 bases and J gave up 5 bases, with 21 bases separating them.

V and J are TRBV25-1 and TRBJ2-7; D ambiguous. The CDR3 is 13 amino acids. In germline, CDR1 is MGHDK, CDR2 SYGVNS. Between the trimmed V and J ends, which lost 5 bases and 2 bases, there was a span of 10 bases. This chain's CDR3 is CASSRASTYEQYF. CDR3 nucleotide sequence: TGTGCCAGCAGTCGGGCTTCCACCTACGAGCAGTACTTC.

This clonotype showed up just a few times. The chain recombines TRBV7-6 with TRBJ2-2; 7 positions match TRBD2. V lost 7 bases to trimming and J lost 1 base; unmatched junction nucleotides: 9. The CDR3 spans 16 residues. Germline V gene data show CDR1 as SGHVS and CDR2 as FNYEAQ. CDR3 bases: TGTGCCAGCACCCTAGGGGCGGGGGAGAACACCGGGGAGCTGTTTTTT. This encodes CASTLGAGENTGELFF.

V usage is TRBV7-9 and J usage is TRBJ2-1; 12 bases map to TRBD2. Germline V gene sequence: CDR1 SEHNR, CDR2 FQNEAQ (reference sequence). The CDR3 has 13 residues. V was pared by 6 bases and J by 13 bases, with 7 bases of the junction left unmatched. The CDR3 DNA sequence: TGTGCCAGCAGTTCTAGCGGGAGGGCCCCTCAGTTCTTC. Translation gives CASSSSGRAPQFF. Drawing the rest from reference TRBV7-9 and TRBJ2-1, the complete variable domain is DTGVSQNPRHKITKRGQNVTFRCDPISEHNRLYWYRQTLGQGPEFLTYFQNEAQLEKSRLLSDRFSAERPKGSFSTLEIQRTEQGDSAMYLCASSSSGRAPQFFGPGTRLTVL.

The chain recombines TRBV5-1 with TRBJ2-1, with 9 bases lining up with TRBD2. CDR1 is SGHRS and CDR2 is YFSETQ in the germline V gene. J lost 5 bases, V lost 1 base, and 4 bases had no gene match. This CDR3 has 15 amino acids. CDR3 sequence reads: CASSLLSSGNNEQFF. The CDR3 coding sequence is TGCGCCAGCAGCTTGTTGTCTAGCGGGAACAATGAGCAGTTCTTC. Full variable domain (remainder filled in from reference TRBV5-1 and TRBJ2-1): KAGVTQTPRYLIKTRGQQVTLSCSPISGHRSVSWYQQTPGQGLQFLFEYFSETQRNKGNFPGRFSGRQFSNSRSEMNVSTLELGDSALYLCASSLLSSGNNEQFFGPGTRLTVL.